This T cell receptor (beta chain) was retrieved from a study of cytomegalovirus exposure and HLA in healthy donors. The primer mix had 60 Vbeta and 13 Jbeta primers. TCRdb's copy holds only in-frame clones and misses some; the assay was immunoSEQ multiplex PCR. The table shows some 130,000 clones, with 70% to 80% occurring only once. After removal of 6 bases from V and 7 bases from J, the junction contained 8 bases not matched to a gene. Germline CDR1 and CDR2: MNHEY and SVGAGI. This CDR3 is 15 amino acids long. J is TRBJ1-5 and V is TRBV6-5; 11 bases match TRBD1. This TCR was recovered from a man aged 35-49 years in good health and CMV-seropositive. Sample: PBMCs. CDR3 sequence (DNA): TGTGCCAGCAGACCCGGACAGGGGGCATGGCAGCCCCAGCATTTT. Its protein product is CASRPGQGAWQPQHF.